Here is one T cell receptor beta chain with its context. The target antigen is unknown. This entry comes from a study of CD8+ T cells in alopecia areata. It was cDNA, reverse transcribed from extracted RNA, that served as the sequencing template. Using immunoSEQ multiplex PCR, the repertoire was profiled, and TCRdb retains in-frame clones only, with some absent. The sample contains roughly 150,000 clones, 50% to 65% of which appear only once. General study results and limits: Greater clonality was observed in lesional scalp samples, especially alopecia totalis/universalis, versus normal scalp.

The CDR3 is 13 residues long. Germline CDR1 is GTSNPN and CDR2 is SVGIG (reference sequence). J is TRBJ2-6 and V is TRBV30; D uncertain. What was sequenced was CD4+ T cells sorted from blood. The sequence derives from a human donor in good health. This CDR3 is CAVINSGANVLTF. The DNA of the CDR3 is TGTGCAGTTATAAACTCTGGGGCCAACGTCCTGACTTTC.